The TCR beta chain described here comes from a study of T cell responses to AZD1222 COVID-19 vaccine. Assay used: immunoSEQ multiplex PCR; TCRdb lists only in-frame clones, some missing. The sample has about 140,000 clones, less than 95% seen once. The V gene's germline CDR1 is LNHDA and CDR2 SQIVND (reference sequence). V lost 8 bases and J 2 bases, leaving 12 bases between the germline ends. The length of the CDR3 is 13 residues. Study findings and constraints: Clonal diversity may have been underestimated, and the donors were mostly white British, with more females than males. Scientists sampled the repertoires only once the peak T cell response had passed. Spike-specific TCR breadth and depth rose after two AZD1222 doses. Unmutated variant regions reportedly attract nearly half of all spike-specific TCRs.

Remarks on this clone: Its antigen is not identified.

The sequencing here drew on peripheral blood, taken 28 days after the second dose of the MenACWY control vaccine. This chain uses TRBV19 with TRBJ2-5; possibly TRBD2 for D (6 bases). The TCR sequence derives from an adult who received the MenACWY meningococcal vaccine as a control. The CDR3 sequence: CASRRRAQETQYF. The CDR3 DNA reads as TGTGCCAGTCGAAGGAGGGCTCAAGAGACCCAGTACTTC.